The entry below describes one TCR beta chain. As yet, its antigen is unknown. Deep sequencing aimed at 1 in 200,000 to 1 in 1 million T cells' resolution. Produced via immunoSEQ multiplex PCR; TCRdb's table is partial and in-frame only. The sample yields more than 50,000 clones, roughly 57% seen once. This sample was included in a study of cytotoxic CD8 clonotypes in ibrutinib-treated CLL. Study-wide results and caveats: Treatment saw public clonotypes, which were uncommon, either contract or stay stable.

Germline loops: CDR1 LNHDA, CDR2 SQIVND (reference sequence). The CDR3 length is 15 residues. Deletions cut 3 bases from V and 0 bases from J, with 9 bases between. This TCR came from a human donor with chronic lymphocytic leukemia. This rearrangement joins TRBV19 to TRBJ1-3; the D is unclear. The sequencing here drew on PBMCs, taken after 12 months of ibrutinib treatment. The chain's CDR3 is CASSIDQSSGNTIYF. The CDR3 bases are TGTGCCAGTAGTATTGACCAGAGCTCTGGAAACACCATATATTTT. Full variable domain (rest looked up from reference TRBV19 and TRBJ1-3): DGGITQSPKYLFRKEGQNVTLSCEQNLNHDAMYWYRQDPGQGLRLIYYSQIVNDFQKGDIAEGYSVSREKKESFPLTVTSAQKNPTAFYLCASSIDQSSGNTIYFGEGSWLTVV.